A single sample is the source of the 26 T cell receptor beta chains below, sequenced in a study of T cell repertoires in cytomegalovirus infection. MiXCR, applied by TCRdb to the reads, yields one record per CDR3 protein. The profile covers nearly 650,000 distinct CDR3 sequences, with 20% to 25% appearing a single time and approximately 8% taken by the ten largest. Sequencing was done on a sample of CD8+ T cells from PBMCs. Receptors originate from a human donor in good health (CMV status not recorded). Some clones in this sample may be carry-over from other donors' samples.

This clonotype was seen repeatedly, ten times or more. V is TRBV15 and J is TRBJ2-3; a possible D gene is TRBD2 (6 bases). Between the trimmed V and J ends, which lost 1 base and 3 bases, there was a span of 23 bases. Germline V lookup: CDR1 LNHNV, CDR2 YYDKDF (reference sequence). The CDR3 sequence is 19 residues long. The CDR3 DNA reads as TGTGCCACCAGCAGAGGGTCCCTAACCGGGACTGCACAAACAGATACGCAGTATTTT. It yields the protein CATSRGSLTGTAQTDTQYF.

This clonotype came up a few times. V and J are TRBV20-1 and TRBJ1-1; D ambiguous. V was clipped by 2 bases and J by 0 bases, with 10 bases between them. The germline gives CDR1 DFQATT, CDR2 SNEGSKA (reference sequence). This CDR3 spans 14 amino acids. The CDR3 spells CSARYPGMNTEAFF. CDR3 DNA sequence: TGCAGTGCTAGATACCCAGGTATGAACACTGAAGCTTTCTTT.

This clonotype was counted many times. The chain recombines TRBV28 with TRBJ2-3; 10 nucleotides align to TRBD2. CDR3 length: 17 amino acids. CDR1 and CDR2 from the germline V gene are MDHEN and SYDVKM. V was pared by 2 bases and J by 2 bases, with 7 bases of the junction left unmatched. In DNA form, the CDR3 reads TGTGCCAGCAGTTTAATCCTAGCGGGGGCTCCCACAGATACGCAGTATTTT. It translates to CASSLILAGAPTDTQYF.

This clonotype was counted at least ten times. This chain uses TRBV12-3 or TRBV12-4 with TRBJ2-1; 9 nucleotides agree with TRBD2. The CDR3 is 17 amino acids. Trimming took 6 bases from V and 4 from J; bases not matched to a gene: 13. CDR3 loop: CASSPPGSGGPYNEQFF. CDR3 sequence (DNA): TGTGCCAGCAGCCCTCCCGGTAGCGGGGGCCCTTACAATGAGCAGTTCTTC.

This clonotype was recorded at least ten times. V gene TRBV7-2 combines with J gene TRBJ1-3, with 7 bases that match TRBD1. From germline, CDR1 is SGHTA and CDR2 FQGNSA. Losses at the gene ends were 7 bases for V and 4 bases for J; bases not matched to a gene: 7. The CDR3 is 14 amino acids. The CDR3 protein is CASTPTGDGNTIYF. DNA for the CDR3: TGTGCCAGCACCCCAACAGGGGACGGAAACACCATATATTTT.

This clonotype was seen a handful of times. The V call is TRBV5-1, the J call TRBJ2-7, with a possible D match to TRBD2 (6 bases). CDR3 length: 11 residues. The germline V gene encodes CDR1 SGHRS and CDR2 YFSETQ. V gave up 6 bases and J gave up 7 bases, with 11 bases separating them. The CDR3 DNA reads TGCGCCAGCAAGGAGGGATTGGAGCAGTACTTC. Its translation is CASKEGLEQYF.

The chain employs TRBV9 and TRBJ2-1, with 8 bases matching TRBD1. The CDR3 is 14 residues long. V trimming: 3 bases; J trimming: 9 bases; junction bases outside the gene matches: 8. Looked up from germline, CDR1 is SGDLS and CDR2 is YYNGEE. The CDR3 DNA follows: TGTGCCAGCAGCGGCCGGACAGGGAACGGTGAGCAGTTCTTC. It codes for CASSGRTGNGEQFF.

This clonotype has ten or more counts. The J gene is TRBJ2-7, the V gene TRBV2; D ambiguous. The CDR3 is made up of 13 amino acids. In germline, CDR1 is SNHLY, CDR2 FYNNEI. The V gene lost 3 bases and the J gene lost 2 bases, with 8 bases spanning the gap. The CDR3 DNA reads TGTGCCAGCAGTGAGGGTCGAACCTACGAGCAGTACTTC. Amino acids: CASSEGRTYEQYF.

The CDR3 protein is CASSLGPRGRHEQYV. As DNA, the CDR3 is TGTGCCAGCAGCTTAGGCCCTAGGGGGCGGCACGAGCAGTACGTC. The chain carries TRBV13 and TRBJ2-7; 7 positions agree with TRBD1. Germline loops: CDR1 PRHDT, CDR2 FYEKMQ (reference sequence). Trimming took 0 bases from V and 5 from J; bases not matched to a gene: 7. The CDR3 sequence is 15 residues long.

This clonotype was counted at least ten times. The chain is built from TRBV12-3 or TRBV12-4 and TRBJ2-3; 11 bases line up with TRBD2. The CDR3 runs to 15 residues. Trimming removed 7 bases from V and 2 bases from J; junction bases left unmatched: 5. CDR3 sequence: CASMTSGDLTDTQYF. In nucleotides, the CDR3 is TGTGCCAGCATGACTAGCGGGGACCTCACAGATACGCAGTATTTT.

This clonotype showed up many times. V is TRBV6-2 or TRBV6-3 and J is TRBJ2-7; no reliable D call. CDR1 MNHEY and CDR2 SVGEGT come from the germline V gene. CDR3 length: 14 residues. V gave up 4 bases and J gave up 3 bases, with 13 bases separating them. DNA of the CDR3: TGTGCCAGCAGTTTGTTTGGAACACTCTACGAGCAGTACGTC. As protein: CASSLFGTLYEQYV.

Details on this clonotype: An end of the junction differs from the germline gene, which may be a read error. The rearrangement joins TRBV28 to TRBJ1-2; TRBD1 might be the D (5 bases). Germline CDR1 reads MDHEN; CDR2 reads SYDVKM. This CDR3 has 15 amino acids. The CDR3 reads CVSSGIQTETLGYTF. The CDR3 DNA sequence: TGTGTCAGCAGCGGGATCCAGACAGAAACCCTTGGCTACACCTTC.

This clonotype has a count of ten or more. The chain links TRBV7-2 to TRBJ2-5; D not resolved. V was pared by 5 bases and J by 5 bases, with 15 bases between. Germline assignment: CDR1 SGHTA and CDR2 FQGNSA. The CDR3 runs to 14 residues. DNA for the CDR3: TGTGCCAGCAGCCACTTGAACAACTTGGAGACCCAGTACTTC. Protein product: CASSHLNNLETQYF.

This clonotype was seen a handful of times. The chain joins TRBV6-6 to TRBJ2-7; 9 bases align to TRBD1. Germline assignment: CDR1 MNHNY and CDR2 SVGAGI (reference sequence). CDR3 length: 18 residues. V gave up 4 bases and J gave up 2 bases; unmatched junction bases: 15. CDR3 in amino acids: CASSSDRGAALRPYEQYF. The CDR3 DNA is TGTGCCAGCAGTTCGGACAGGGGAGCGGCCCTCCGTCCCTACGAGCAGTACTTC.

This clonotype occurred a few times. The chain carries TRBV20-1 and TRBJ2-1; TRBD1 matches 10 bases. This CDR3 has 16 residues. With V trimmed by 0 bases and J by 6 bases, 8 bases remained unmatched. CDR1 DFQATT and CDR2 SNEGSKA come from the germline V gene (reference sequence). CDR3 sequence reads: CSARDRDRGPGNEQFF. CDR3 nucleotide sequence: TGCAGTGCTAGAGATCGAGACAGGGGGCCCGGCAATGAGCAGTTCTTC.

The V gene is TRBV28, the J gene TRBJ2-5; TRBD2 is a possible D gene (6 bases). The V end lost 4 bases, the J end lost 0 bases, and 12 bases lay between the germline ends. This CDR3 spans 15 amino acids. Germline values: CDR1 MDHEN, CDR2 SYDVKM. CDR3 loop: CASSSGTPYQETQYF. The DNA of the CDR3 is TGTGCCAGCAGTTCTGGGACTCCGTACCAAGAGACCCAGTACTTC.

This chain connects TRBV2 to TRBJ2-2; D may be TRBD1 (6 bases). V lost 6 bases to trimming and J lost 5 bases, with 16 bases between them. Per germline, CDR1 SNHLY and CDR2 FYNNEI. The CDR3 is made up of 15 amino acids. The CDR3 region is CASSARDTATGELFF. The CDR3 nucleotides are TGTGCCAGCAGCGCGAGGGACACAGCGACCGGGGAGCTGTTTTTT.

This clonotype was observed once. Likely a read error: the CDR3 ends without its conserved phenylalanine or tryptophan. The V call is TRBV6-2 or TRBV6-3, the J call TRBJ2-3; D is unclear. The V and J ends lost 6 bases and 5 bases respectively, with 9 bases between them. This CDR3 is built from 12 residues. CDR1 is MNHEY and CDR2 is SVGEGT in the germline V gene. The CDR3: CASSDLGDTQYS. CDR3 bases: TGTGCCAGCAGCGACCTTGGAGATACGCAGTATTCT.

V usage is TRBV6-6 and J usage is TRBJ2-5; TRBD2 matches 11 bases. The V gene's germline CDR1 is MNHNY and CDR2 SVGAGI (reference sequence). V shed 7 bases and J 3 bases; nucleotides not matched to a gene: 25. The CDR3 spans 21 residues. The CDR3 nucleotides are TGTGCCAGCATCGAATTCCCCCCTACTAGCGGGGGCCAAGAAAGGAAAGAGACCCAGTACTTC. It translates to CASIEFPPTSGGQERKETQYF.

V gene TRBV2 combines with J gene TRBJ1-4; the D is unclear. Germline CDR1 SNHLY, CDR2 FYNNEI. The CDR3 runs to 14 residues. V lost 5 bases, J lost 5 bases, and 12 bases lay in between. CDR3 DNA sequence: TGTGCCAGCAGTTCGGTGGGCGAAAATGAAAAACTGTTTTTT. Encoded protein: CASSSVGENEKLFF.

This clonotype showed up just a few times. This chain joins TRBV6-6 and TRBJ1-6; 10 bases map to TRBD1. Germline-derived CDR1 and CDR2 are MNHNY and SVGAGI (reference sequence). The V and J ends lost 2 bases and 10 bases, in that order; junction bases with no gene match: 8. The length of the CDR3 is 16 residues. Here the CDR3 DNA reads TGTGCCAGCAGTTACCCCGCGGGACAGGGGAACTCACCCCTCCACTTT. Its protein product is CASSYPAGQGNSPLHF.

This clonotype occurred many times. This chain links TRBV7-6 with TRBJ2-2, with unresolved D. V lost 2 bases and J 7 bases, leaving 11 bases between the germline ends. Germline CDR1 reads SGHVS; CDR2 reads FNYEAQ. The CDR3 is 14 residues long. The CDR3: CASSLRDLNGELFF. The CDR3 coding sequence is TGTGCCAGCAGCTTAAGGGATCTCAACGGGGAGCTGTTTTTT.

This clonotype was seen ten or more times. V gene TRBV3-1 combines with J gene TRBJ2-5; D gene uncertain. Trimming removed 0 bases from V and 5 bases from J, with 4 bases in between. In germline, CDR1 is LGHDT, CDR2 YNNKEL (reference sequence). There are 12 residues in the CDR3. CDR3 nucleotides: TGTGCCAGCAGCCAAGATGCGGAGACCCAGTACTTC. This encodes CASSQDAETQYF.

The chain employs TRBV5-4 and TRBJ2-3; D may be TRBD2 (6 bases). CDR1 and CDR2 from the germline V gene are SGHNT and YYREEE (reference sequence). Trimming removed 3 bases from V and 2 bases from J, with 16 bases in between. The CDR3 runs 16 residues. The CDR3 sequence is CASSWGTARDTDTQYF. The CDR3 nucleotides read TGTGCCAGCAGCTGGGGGACTGCCCGCGACACAGATACGCAGTATTTT.

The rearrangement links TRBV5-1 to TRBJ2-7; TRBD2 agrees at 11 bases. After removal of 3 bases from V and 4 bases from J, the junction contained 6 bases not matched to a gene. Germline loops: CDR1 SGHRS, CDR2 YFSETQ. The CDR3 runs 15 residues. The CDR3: CASSYFTSGGYEQYF. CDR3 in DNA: TGCGCCAGCAGCTATTTTACTAGCGGGGGTTACGAGCAGTACTTC.

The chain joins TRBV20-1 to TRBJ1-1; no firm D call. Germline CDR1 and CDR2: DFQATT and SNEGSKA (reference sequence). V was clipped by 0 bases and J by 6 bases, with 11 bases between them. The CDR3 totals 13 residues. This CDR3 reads CSARDEVSAEAFF. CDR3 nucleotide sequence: TGCAGTGCTAGAGATGAAGTGAGCGCTGAAGCTTTCTTT.